This TCR beta chain was profiled in a study of a mutant IDH1 vaccine in newly diagnosed glioma. Study overall: There were eight vaccinations for patients, given in weeks 1, 3, 5, 7, 11, 15, 19 and 23.

Germline CDR1 and CDR2: MRHNA and SNTAGT. The CDR3 contains 15 residues. This clone turned up a few times. Its antigen remains unknown. Sequence at one end of the junction differs from germline and may be a read error. Time point specified: week 11, during vaccination. Each vaccine dose was 300 ug of mutant IDH1 20-mer peptide, with topical imiquimod. TCRdb's copy holds only in-frame clones and misses some; the assay was immunoSEQ multiplex PCR. The sample shows roughly 130,000 clones, 80% of them seen only once. Sequenced material: PBMCs, taken from a glioma patient whose treatment included an IDH1 peptide vaccine. This chain links TRBV6-4 with TRBJ2-3; the match to TRBD2 covers 9 bases. This receptor was taken from a man between 35 and 55 years old with glioma. The CDR3 region has the DNA TGTGCCAGCAGTGACGGTAGCGGGAGCAAAGATACGCAGTATTTT. Protein product: CASSDGSGSKDTQYF.